This paragraph covers one TCR beta chain sequence. This clonotype appeared once. Its cognate antigen has yet to be identified. No much larger clone is present one base from it, and per-base qualities are unavailable. One read gives only weak evidence. Graves' hyperthyroidism was defined as stable when no progression to ophthalmopathy occurred over 18 months of follow-up. The hyperthyroidism patients were between 18 and 65 years old and newly diagnosed, with a disease duration of less than 2 months. The study excluded patients with uncontrolled infections, other autoimmune diseases, pregnancy or lactation. Diagnoses relied on clinical symptoms, serum thyroxine and TRAb, thyroid ultrasound and orbital computed tomography. Trizol reagent was used to extract total RNA, and RNA quality was then checked on an Agilent 2100 Bioanalyzer. V is trimmed back by 2 bases and J by 1 base, and the junction contains 1 base that no gene match accounts for. Including cysteine and phenylalanine, the CDR3 has 14 amino acids. Kept here is only the CDR3 DNA, which spans 42 bases and is read in frame from base 1. The germline V gene (reference sequence) sets CDR1 to LNHNV and CDR2 to YYDKDF.

TCR beta CDR3 regions were amplified from RNA transcripts. A first-round RT-PCR of the TCR CDR3 used the HTBI primer set with the Qiagen OneStep RT-PCR kit. The libraries were constructed in a second round of multiplex PCR and then size-selected and purified. Sequencing of the libraries was done on an Illumina HiSeq2000 using paired-end 100 bp reads. The original pipeline was this. SOAPnuke was used to process the raw data, throwing out any read that contained adapters or uncalled bases, had a mean Phred below 15, or lacked an exact constant-primer or identifier match. COPE v1.2.5 was used to merge high-quality paired reads, and clonotypes were defined as unique nucleotide sequences. MiTCR v1.1 was used to align clonotypes to the IMGT TRBV, TRBD and TRBJ reference segments. The analysis was restricted to V-J combinations with a frequency above 0.0001, which together covered roughly 99% of the repertoires. The TCS score was defined as the ratio of F50 (clonal expansion) to E x V (chaos), calculated using BLOSUM62-based TCRdist between CDR3 peptides within each V-J. Welch's t-statistics and random forest reduced just over 500 V-J features to 13, which were used in a naive Bayes classifier (R e1071). Thyroid-blood repertoire similarity was quantified with the Morisita-Horn index. TCRdb reran the public reads through fastp at Q25 and MiXCR, keeping productive beta chains. Each CDR3 protein appears once, grouped with its most common genes and DNA. Here the V and J calls rest on TCRdb's processing, not on the authors' analysis. This sample lists 45,000 to 55,000 distinct CDR3 sequences; approximately 50% were detected once. The ten most abundant clones make up around a third of the sample.

This specimen belongs to a study of T cells in Graves' hyperthyroidism and ophthalmopathy (dated by TCRdb to about 2019). Regarding the study in general: TCR V-J signatures able to tell the groups apart were searched for in a discovery cohort of 90 to 100 patients, of whom 43 had Graves' ophthalmopathy and roughly 58 had stable Graves' hyperthyroidism. Following sampling, methimazole starting at 30 mg daily was given to hyperthyroidism patients, and high-dose intravenous methylprednisolone was given to ophthalmopathy patients. The paper describes TCR Vbeta CDR3 sequencing of more than 120 peripheral blood samples, made up of roughly 45 ophthalmopathy patients, 70 to 75 hyperthyroidism patients and 17 progressor patients. Thyroid tissue and blood T-cell repertoires from about six Graves' hyperthyroidism patients were also compared in the study. Prospective prediction of ophthalmopathy was tested in an independent validation cohort consisting of about 19 hyperthyroidism patients and around 16 patients who later progressed to ophthalmopathy. The roughly 91 discovery patients were randomly divided into training and test sets at a 7:3 ratio. Findings and caveats that apply to the study as a whole: In validation, the model predicted progression to ophthalmopathy a median of about 6.5 months before onset, with about 64% sensitivity and about 75% specificity. In cross-validation, a model built on a 13 V-J signature told ophthalmopathy apart from stable hyperthyroidism with over 85% sensitivity and around 83% specificity, and in testing the same model reached 80%/75%. No statistical method was used to set the sample size in advance, and investigators knew the group allocation. Blood samples also contained most of the expanded thyroid clonotypes (frequency above 0.001), which suggests that blood repertoires may reflect thyroid immune responses.

The sequence was collected from a man aged 18 to 30 with Graves' hyperthyroidism. The chain is encoded by TRBV15 joined to TRBJ1-1; 7 bases in the middle match TRBD1. Sequenced: peripheral blood or thyroid tissue (not recorded which). The CDR3 region has the sequence CATSRRQGNTEAFF. The sequence in DNA is TGTGCCACCAGCAGAAGACAGGGGAACACTGAAGCTTTCTTT.